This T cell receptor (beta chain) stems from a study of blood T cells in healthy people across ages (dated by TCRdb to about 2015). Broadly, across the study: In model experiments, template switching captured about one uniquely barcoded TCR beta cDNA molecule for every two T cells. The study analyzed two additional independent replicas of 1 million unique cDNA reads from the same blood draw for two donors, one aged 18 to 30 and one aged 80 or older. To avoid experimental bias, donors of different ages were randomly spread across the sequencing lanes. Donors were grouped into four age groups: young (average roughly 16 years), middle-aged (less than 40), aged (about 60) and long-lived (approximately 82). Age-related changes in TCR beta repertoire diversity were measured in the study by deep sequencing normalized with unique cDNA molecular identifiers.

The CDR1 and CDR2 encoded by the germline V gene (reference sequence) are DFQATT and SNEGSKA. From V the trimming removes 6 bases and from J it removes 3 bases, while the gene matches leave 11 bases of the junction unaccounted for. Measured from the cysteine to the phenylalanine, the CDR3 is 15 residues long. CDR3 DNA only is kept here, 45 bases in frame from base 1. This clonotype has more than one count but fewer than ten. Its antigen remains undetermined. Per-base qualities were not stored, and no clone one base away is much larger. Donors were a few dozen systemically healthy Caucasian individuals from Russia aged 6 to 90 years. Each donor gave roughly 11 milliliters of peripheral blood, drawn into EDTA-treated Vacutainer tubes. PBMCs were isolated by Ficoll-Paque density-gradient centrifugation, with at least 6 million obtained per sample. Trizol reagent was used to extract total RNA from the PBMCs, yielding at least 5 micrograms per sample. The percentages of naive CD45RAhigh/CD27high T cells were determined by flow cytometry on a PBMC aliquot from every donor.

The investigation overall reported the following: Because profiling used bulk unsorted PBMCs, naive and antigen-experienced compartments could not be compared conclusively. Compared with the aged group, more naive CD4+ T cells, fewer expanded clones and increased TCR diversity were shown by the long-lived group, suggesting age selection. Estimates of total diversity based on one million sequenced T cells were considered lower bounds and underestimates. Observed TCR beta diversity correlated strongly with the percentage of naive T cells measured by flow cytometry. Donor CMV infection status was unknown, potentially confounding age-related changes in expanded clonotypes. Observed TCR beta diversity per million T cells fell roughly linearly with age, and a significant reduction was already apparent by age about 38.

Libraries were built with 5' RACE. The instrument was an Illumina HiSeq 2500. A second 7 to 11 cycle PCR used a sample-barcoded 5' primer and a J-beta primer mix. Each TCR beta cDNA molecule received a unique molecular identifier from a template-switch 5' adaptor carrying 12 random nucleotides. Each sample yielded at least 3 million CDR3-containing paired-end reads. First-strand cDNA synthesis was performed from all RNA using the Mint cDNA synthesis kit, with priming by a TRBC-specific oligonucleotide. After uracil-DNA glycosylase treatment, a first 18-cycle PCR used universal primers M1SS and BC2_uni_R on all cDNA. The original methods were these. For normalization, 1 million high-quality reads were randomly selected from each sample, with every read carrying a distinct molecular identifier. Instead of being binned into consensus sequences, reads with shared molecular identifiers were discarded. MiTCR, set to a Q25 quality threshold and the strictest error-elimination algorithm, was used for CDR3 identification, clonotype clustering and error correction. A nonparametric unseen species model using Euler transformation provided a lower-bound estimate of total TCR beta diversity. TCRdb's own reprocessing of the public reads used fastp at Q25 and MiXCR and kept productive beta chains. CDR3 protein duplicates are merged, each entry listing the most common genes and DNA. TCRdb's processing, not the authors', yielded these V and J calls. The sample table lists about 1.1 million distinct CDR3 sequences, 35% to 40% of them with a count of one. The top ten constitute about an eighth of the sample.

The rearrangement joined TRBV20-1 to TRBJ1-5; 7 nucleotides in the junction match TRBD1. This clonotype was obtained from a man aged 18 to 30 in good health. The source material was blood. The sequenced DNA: TGCAGTGCCGCTGTCAAACAGGGGATCAATCAGCCCCAGCATTTT. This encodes CSAAVKQGINQPQHF.